This is a list of T cell receptor beta chains from one sample in a study of blood T cell repertoires in COVID-19. Produced via immunoSEQ multiplex PCR; TCRdb's table is partial and in-frame only. Here the sample spans around 120,000 clones, almost 70% being singletons. Sequencing was performed on peripheral blood. The origin of the receptors is a woman in her 70s with acute or convalescent COVID-19. The CDR3 runs from the conserved cysteine through the conserved F or W.

cdr3_aa,cdr3_length,v_call
CASSLTSGTNEQFF,14,TRBV5-6
CASSLGLEENTEAFF,15,TRBV6-5
CAISGDRVTDTQYF,14,TRBV10-3
CASSYASERGEQFF,14,TRBV6-5
CASSLDRGNTIYF,13,TRBV27
CASSFLGGEGGETQYF,16,TRBV11-2
CASSVGNSYEQYF,13,TRBV9
CASSVEGAHGELFF,14,TRBV2
CASSPKGAGRGNEQFF,16,TRBV4-1
CASSYSSGGVTYEQYF,16,TRBV6-5
CASQKNLQGPATNEKLFF,18,TRBV11-3
CASSPMGAGGETQYF,15,TRBV11-2